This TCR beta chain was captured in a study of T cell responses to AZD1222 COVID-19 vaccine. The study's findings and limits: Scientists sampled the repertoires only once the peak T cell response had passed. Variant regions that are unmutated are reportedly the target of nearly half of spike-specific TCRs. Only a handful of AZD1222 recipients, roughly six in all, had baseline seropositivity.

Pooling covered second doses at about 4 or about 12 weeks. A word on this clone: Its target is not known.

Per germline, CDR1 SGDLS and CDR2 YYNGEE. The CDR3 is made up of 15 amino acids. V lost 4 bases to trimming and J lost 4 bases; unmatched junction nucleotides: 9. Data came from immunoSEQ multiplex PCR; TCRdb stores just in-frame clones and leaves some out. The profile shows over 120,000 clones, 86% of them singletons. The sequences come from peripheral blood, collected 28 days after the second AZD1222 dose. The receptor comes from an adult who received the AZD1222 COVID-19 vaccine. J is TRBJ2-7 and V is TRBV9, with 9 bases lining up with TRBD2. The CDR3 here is CASSPIAGEGYEQYF. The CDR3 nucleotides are TGTGCCAGCAGCCCTATAGCGGGGGAGGGGTACGAGCAGTACTTC.